This TCR beta chain originates from a study of T cell changes during pregnancy in multiple sclerosis. Repertoires were generated with immunoSEQ multiplex PCR, while TCRdb's copy carries only in-frame clones and drops some. This sample has 40,000 to 45,000 clones; 80% to 95% occur once, and the top ten carry 1% to 1.5%. The J segment lost 5 bases and the V segment lost 3 bases, leaving 4 bases of the junction unmatched. Germline V gene lookup returns CDR1 LNHDA and CDR2 SQIVND (reference sequence). The CDR3 length is 14 residues. The rearrangement links TRBV19 to TRBJ1-2; 9 nucleotides match TRBD1. The TCR originated in a female donor with multiple sclerosis, enrolled in a pregnancy study. The sequenced sample consisted of peripheral blood. CDR3 coding DNA: TGTGCCAGTAGTATGTGGACAGGGGAATATGGCTACACCTTC. It yields the protein CASSMWTGEYGYTF.